The 22 T cell receptor beta chains presented below share a single source sample, sequenced in a study of T-cell memory formation after mild COVID-19. Each CDR3 protein gets one entry after TCRdb re-called the 5' RACE reads with MiXCR. Altogether 45,000 to 65,000 distinct CDR3 sequences are present, more than 8% being singletons, with the ten largest covering roughly 1.2%. Sequencing was performed on PBMCs or a T cell subset sorted from them (not recorded which). These receptors originate from a man between 18 and 29 years old who had mild COVID-19 (a few samples of this study predate the infection). Cell type and time point are not known.

The J gene is TRBJ1-2, the V gene TRBV9; TRBD1 might be the D (6 bases). CDR1 SGDLS and CDR2 YYNGEE come from the germline V gene. The V end was cut by 0 bases, the J end by 5 bases, with 17 bases between. The CDR3 contains 16 residues. DNA for the CDR3: TGTGCCAGCAGCGTAGTATGGAACAGGGTGATGTATGGCTACACCTTC. Encoded protein: CASSVVWNRVMYGYTF.

The sample holds a few counts of this clonotype. The chain couples TRBV4-2 to TRBJ2-5; TRBD1 or TRBD2 may be the D gene (6 bases each). The V end lost 0 bases, the J end lost 2 bases, and 13 bases lay between the germline ends. The CDR3 extends over 16 amino acids. The germline V gene has CDR1 LGHNA and CDR2 YNFKEQ. CDR3 sequence: CASSQDPGAGQETQYF. The CDR3 DNA is TGTGCCAGCAGCCAAGATCCGGGGGCAGGGCAAGAGACCCAGTACTTC.

The chain carries TRBV11-2 and TRBJ1-2, with 7 bases aligning to TRBD1. The germline V gene encodes CDR1 SGHAT and CDR2 FQNNGV. The CDR3 has 14 amino acids. V was clipped by 7 bases and J by 5 bases; unmatched bases: 10. The CDR3 reads CASTRPGQKYGYTF. CDR3 DNA: TGTGCCAGCACGAGACCGGGACAGAAGTATGGCTACACCTTC.

V is TRBV12-3 or TRBV12-4 and J is TRBJ2-2; D perhaps matches TRBD1 (5 bases). Trimming stripped 6 bases from V and 1 base from J, with 9 bases between. The CDR3 spans 14 residues. CDR3 in DNA: TGTGCCAGCAGACCAGGACAGAACACCGGGGAGCTGTTTTTT. This translates into CASRPGQNTGELFF.

This clonotype was counted once. The genes are TRBV5-6 and TRBJ2-5, with 13 bases fitting TRBD2. Germline V gene sequence: CDR1 SGHDT, CDR2 YYEEEE. The junction had 1 base not matched to a gene; V was cut back by 4 bases and J by 4 bases. The CDR3 totals 14 residues. The CDR3 loop is CASSGTSGVETQYF. The CDR3 coding sequence is TGTGCCAGCAGCGGGACTAGCGGGGTAGAGACCCAGTACTTC.

The rearrangement uses TRBV3-1 and TRBJ2-2; TRBD1 matches 7 bases. The trim removed 4 bases at V and 4 bases at J, leaving 9 bases unmatched. CDR3 length: 16 amino acids. CDR1 LGHDT and CDR2 YNNKEL come from the germline V gene (reference sequence). Here the CDR3 reads CASSPSTGFGTGELFF. The CDR3 region has the DNA TGTGCCAGCAGCCCCTCGACAGGGTTCGGCACCGGGGAGCTGTTTTTT.

In its sample, this clonotype was seen a few times. This chain uses TRBV5-4 with TRBJ1-2; unclear D gene. Germline V gene sequence: CDR1 SGHNT, CDR2 YYREEE (reference sequence). Trimming cost V 4 bases and J 0 bases, with 13 bases left between them. The CDR3 consists of 15 residues. In DNA form, the CDR3 reads TGTGCCAGCAGCATTGGAGGATCATCTAACTATGGCTACACCTTC. Translation gives CASSIGGSSNYGYTF. The variable domain in full, completed from reference TRBV5-4 and TRBJ1-2, reads ETGVTQSPTHLIKTRGQQVTLRCSSQSGHNTVSWYQQALGQGPQFIFQYYREEENGRGNFPPRFSGLQFPNYSSELNVNALELDDSALYLCASSIGGSSNYGYTFGSGTRLTVV.

By its share, this clonotype is medium-sized (0.01 to 0.1%). The V gene is TRBV7-2, the J gene TRBJ2-7, with 8 bases identical to TRBD1. Germline V lookup: CDR1 SGHTA, CDR2 FQGNSA. Trimming took 1 base from V and 6 from J; bases not matched to a gene: 2. The CDR3 loop spans 13 amino acids. The CDR3, as DNA: TGTGCCAGCAGCTTAGGAACAGGGGGCGAGCAGTACGTC. Translated: CASSLGTGGEQYV.

This clonotype was recorded a few times. The chain couples TRBV7-2 to TRBJ2-1; 8 nucleotides match TRBD2. This CDR3 contains 17 residues. With 0 bases clipped from V and 3 bases from J, the junction kept 7 bases outside the gene matches. CDR1 and CDR2 (germline): SGHTA, FQGNSA. CDR3 protein: CASSLAGGAPIYNEQFF. The CDR3 nucleotides are TGTGCCAGCAGCTTAGCCGGGGGGGCCCCAATCTACAATGAGCAGTTCTTC.

V is TRBV11-2 and J is TRBJ1-5; 8 bases line up with TRBD1. CDR1 is SGHAT, CDR2 FQNNGV, per germline. Trimming removed 3 bases from V and 4 bases from J; junction bases left unmatched: 5. This CDR3 has 15 amino acids. CDR3 protein: CASSFGTGSNQPQHF. The CDR3 region has the DNA TGTGCCAGCAGCTTCGGGACAGGATCGAATCAGCCCCAGCATTTT.

CDR3 nucleotide sequence: TGTGCCAGCAGCGCGGGACAGGGGCGCCAAGAGACCCAGTACTTC. The encoded protein is CASSAGQGRQETQYF. V usage is TRBV25-1 and J usage is TRBJ2-5; 10 nucleotides line up with TRBD1. The germline gives CDR1 MGHDK, CDR2 SYGVNS. CDR3 length: 15 residues. After removal of 6 bases from V and 1 base from J, the junction contained 5 bases not matched to a gene. Filled out from reference TRBV25-1 and TRBJ2-5, the complete variable domain reads EADIYQTPRYLVIGTGKKITLECSQTMGHDKMYWYQQDPGMELHLIHYSYGVNSTEKGDLSSESTVSRIRTEHFPLTLESARPSHTSQYLCASSAGQGRQETQYFGPGTRLLVL.

The rearrangement joins TRBV9 to TRBJ2-1; 8 bases map to TRBD2. The CDR3 has 13 residues. The germline V gene has CDR1 SGDLS and CDR2 YYNGEE. The J segment lost 9 bases and the V segment lost 6 bases, leaving 8 bases of the junction unmatched. This chain's CDR3 is CASTPGLEIEQFF. DNA of the CDR3: TGTGCCAGCACACCGGGACTAGAGATTGAGCAGTTCTTC. The full variable domain, rest sourced from reference TRBV9 and TRBJ2-1, is DSGVTQTPKHLITATGQRVTLRCSPRSGDLSVYWYQQSLDQGLQFLIQYYNGEERAKGNILERFSAQQFPDLHSELNLSSLELGDSALYFCASTPGLEIEQFFGPGTRLTVL.

The chain uses TRBV7-2 and TRBJ2-5; weak D call: TRBD2 (5 bases). This CDR3 comprises 15 residues. Per the germline V gene, CDR1 is SGHTA and CDR2 is FQGNSA. V was clipped by 1 base and J by 6 bases, with 15 bases between them. CDR3 residues: CASSLVRGAVQTQYF. The CDR3 DNA reads TGTGCCAGCAGCTTAGTTCGGGGTGCGGTTCAGACCCAGTACTTC.

The chain carries TRBV20-1 and TRBJ1-5; D might be TRBD1 (5 bases). This CDR3 is 13 amino acids long. The V end lost 3 bases, the J end lost 5 bases, and 11 bases lay between the germline ends. The germline CDR1 and CDR2 sequences are DFQATT and SNEGSKA (reference sequence). CDR3 in amino acids: CSARGLGHQPQHF. The CDR3 DNA reads TGCAGTGCTAGGGGGCTCGGCCATCAGCCCCAGCATTTT.

The chain carries TRBV7-9 and TRBJ2-3, with D possibly being TRBD1 (5 bases). Between the trimmed V and J ends, which lost 5 bases and 3 bases, there was a span of 15 bases. Germline V gene sequence: CDR1 SEHNR, CDR2 FQNEAQ (reference sequence). CDR3 size: 15 residues. The CDR3 region is CASSPSGARTDTQYF. In DNA, the CDR3 is TGTGCCAGCAGCCCCTCTGGGGCCCGGACAGATACGCAGTATTTT.

This clonotype was recorded at least ten times. The V gene is TRBV5-1, the J gene TRBJ2-1, with 8 positions matching TRBD1. Unmatched junction bases numbered 17, after V lost 9 bases and J lost 9 bases. The CDR3 spans 15 residues. Germline assignment: CDR1 SGHRS and CDR2 YFSETQ. DNA for the CDR3: TGCGCCACCCGGACCTCGCCGGACAGGGCCGGTGAGCAGTTCTTC. This codes for CATRTSPDRAGEQFF.

In regard to this clonotype: Given the absence of the conserved phenylalanine or tryptophan at the CDR3 end, a read error is likely. This chain uses TRBV29-1 with TRBJ1-5, with TRBD1 matching 7 bases. Germline CDR1 reads SQVTM; CDR2 reads ANQGSEA. Unmatched junction bases numbered 9, after V lost 7 bases and J lost 9 bases. The CDR3 sequence is 12 residues long. The CDR3 DNA is TGCAGCGCCCAGGGGGACGCAGGGCCCCAGCATTGT. It codes for CSAQGDAGPQHC.

The DNA for the CDR3 is TGTGCCAGCTCACCGGCCGGGACAGGGGGCGCCTATGGCTACACCTTC. It translates to CASSPAGTGGAYGYTF. The J gene is TRBJ1-2, the V gene TRBV18; 12 bases align to TRBD1. Germline trimming cut 3 bases from V and 4 bases from J; bases unmatched to any gene: 6. There are 16 residues in the CDR3. CDR1 and CDR2 from the germline V gene are KGHSH and LQKENI.

The table lists this clonotype with a few counts. The genes are TRBV11-2 and TRBJ2-7, with TRBD1 as a possible D gene (6 bases). Per germline, CDR1 SGHAT and CDR2 FQNNGV. This CDR3 comprises 14 residues. Trimming cost V 1 base and J 2 bases, with 9 bases left between them. The CDR3 loop reads CASSLGTGTYEQYF. The CDR3 DNA is TGTGCCAGCAGCTTAGGTACAGGGACCTACGAGCAGTACTTC.

The chain carries TRBV6-5 and TRBJ2-3, with D uncertain. The CDR3 has 15 residues. Trimming removed 2 bases at V and 1 base at J, with 10 bases between. Per the germline V gene, CDR1 is MNHEY and CDR2 is SVGAGI. Here the CDR3 DNA reads TGTGCCAGCAGTTACCGTTCGTGGGGCACAGATACGCAGTATTTT. Its protein product is CASSYRSWGTDTQYF.

The chain uses TRBV11-3 and TRBJ2-2, with 9 bases fitting TRBD1. Germline trimming cut 1 base from V and 7 bases from J; bases unmatched to any gene: 4. Germline CDR1 is SGHNT and CDR2 is YENEEA. The CDR3 is 15 amino acids. The CDR3 sequence is CASSLGQGDGGELFF. The CDR3 nucleotides read TGTGCCAGCAGCTTAGGACAGGGGGACGGCGGGGAGCTGTTTTTT.

The chain has TRBV29-1 and TRBJ2-3; perhaps D is TRBD1 or TRBD2 (6 bases each). V was trimmed by 2 bases and J by 6 bases, leaving 12 bases between them. The CDR3 covers 13 residues. Germline CDR1 reads SQVTM; CDR2 reads ANQGSEA. The CDR3 region is CSVEKGGDDTQYF. The CDR3 coding sequence is TGCAGCGTTGAAAAGGGGGGAGACGATACGCAGTATTTT.